Presented here are 10 T cell receptor beta chains from one specimen sequenced in a study of T cell repertoires in cytomegalovirus infection. Their target antigens are unknown. TCRdb reprocessed the reads with MiXCR, giving one entry per CDR3 protein. The sample shows around 900,000 distinct CDR3 sequences, less than 35% of them seen only once. Sequences were derived from cultured CD8+ T cells from PBMCs, sampled from culture after CMV antigen stimulation. Receptors were obtained from a human donor in good health (CMV status not recorded). Some clones in this sample may be carry-over from other donors' samples.

The chain combines TRBV18 with TRBJ2-6, with TRBD1 matching 7 bases. Germline V gives CDR1 KGHSH, CDR2 LQKENI. The junction had 5 bases not matched to a gene; V was cut back by 0 bases and J by 0 bases. The CDR3 sequence is 18 residues long. The CDR3 reads CASSPPPQGNSGANVLTF. CDR3 DNA: TGTGCCAGCTCACCACCCCCACAGGGGAACTCTGGGGCCAACGTCCTGACTTTC.

This clonotype was seen many times. This rearrangement joins TRBV6-1 to TRBJ1-1; 9 bases fit TRBD1. V was pared by 1 base and J by 0 bases, with 3 bases of the junction left unmatched. CDR3 length equals 16 residues. Germline V gene sequence: CDR1 MNHNS, CDR2 SASEGT. The CDR3: CASSEGDRGMNTEAFF. The CDR3, as DNA: TGTGCCAGCAGTGAAGGAGACAGGGGGATGAACACTGAAGCTTTCTTT.

The V and J genes are TRBV6-6 and TRBJ1-1; D remains unclear. From germline, CDR1 is MNHNY and CDR2 SVGAGI (reference sequence). The V end lost 2 bases, the J end lost 1 base, and 11 bases lay between the germline ends. The CDR3 has 15 amino acids. The CDR3, as DNA: TGTGCCAGCAGTTACGTAAAGGGCGGGAACACTGAAGCTTTCTTT. Translated: CASSYVKGGNTEAFF.

The sample holds many counts of this clonotype. The V gene is TRBV7-2, the J gene TRBJ1-6; tentatively, D is TRBD1 (6 bases). V shed 6 bases and J shed 3 bases, with 12 bases lying between them. Germline CDR1 reads SGHTA; CDR2 reads FQGNSA. CDR3 length equals 15 residues. The CDR3 DNA reads TGTGCCAGCAGAGATGGGGGGCACTATAATTCACCCCTCCACTTT. Translation: CASRDGGHYNSPLHF.

The rearrangement joins TRBV27 to TRBJ2-1, with TRBD2 matching 9 bases. J gave up 3 bases and V 5 bases, and 5 bases lay outside the gene matches. The CDR3 is 15 amino acids. Germline assignment: CDR1 MNHEY and CDR2 SMNVEV (reference sequence). The CDR3 DNA follows: TGTGCCAGCAGTCGCGGGGGGGCCGGCTACAATGAGCAGTTCTTC. This sequence encodes CASSRGGAGYNEQFF.

This sequence joins TRBV14 and TRBJ2-3; 11 bases agree with TRBD2. Looked up from germline, CDR1 is SGHDN and CDR2 is FVKESK. V lost 1 base and J lost 2; bases outside the gene matches: 5. The CDR3 runs 17 residues. The CDR3 here is CASSQGRTSGYTDTQYF. In DNA, the CDR3 is TGTGCCAGCAGCCAAGGACGGACTAGCGGGTACACAGATACGCAGTATTTT.

The chain has TRBV27 and TRBJ2-7; 7 nucleotides agree with TRBD2. J was trimmed by 3 bases and V by 5 bases; bases with no gene match: 10. CDR3 size: 15 residues. Germline CDR1 MNHEY, CDR2 SMNVEV (reference sequence). CDR3 in amino acids: CASSPIGGTVYEQYV. CDR3 coding DNA: TGTGCCAGCAGTCCCATCGGGGGGACCGTCTACGAGCAGTACGTC.

This clonotype was detected ten times or more. V is TRBV7-2 and J is TRBJ2-2; 8 bases map to TRBD1. Germline loops: CDR1 SGHTA, CDR2 FQGNSA. The CDR3 totals 16 residues. The trim removed 7 bases at V and 5 bases at J, leaving 12 bases unmatched. The CDR3 is CASIGQGRFYTGELFF. The CDR3, as DNA: TGTGCCAGCATTGGACAGGGAAGGTTTTATACCGGGGAGCTGTTTTTT.

V usage is TRBV7-6 and J usage is TRBJ2-1; perhaps D is TRBD1 or TRBD2 (5 bases each). CDR1 is SGHVS and CDR2 is FNYEAQ in the germline V gene. This CDR3 region has 15 residues. Trimming pared 3 bases from V and 6 bases from J, leaving 15 bases between. The CDR3 DNA reads as TGTGCCAGCAGCTTCACCCACGGGGCGGTCAATGAGCAGTTCTTC. Protein: CASSFTHGAVNEQFF.

This clonotype was recorded a few times. The chain links TRBV27 to TRBJ2-3, with 8 bases lining up with TRBD2. V lost 4 bases to trimming and J lost 2 bases; unmatched junction nucleotides: 8. The CDR3 runs to 16 residues. Germline CDR1 and CDR2: MNHEY and SMNVEV (reference sequence). The CDR3: CASSWTLAGDTDTQYF. DNA of the CDR3: TGTGCCAGCAGTTGGACTCTAGCGGGCGACACAGATACGCAGTATTTT.